This T cell receptor beta chain was recovered during a study of blood T cell repertoires in COVID-19. Assay: immunoSEQ multiplex PCR; the TCRdb copy retains only in-frame clones and omits some. The sample lists fewer than 250,000 clones, about 90% occurring once. V trimming: 5 bases; J trimming: 3 bases; junction bases outside the gene matches: 6. This CDR3 has 15 amino acids. The germline CDR1 and CDR2 sequences are SGHAT and FQNNGV. This sequence was found in a woman aged 60-70 years with acute or convalescent COVID-19. V gene TRBV11-2 combines with J gene TRBJ2-1; 8 nucleotides match TRBD1. Input material: peripheral blood. CDR3 DNA: TGTGCCAGCAGCGGGAGGACAGGGATCTACAATGAGCAGTTCTTC. Amino acid sequence: CASSGRTGIYNEQFF.